The clone carrying this T cell receptor beta chain was seen at least ten times. Germline V gene data show CDR1 as SGHRS and CDR2 as YFSETQ. This CDR3 region has 17 residues. Unmatched junction bases numbered 10, after V lost 4 bases and J lost 0 bases. This sample was included in a study of T-cell reconstitution after alpha-beta-depleted transplantation in children. Preparation of the TCRbeta library involved a method that used unique molecular identifiers. TCRdb reanalysed the PCR reads using MiXCR and keeps one entry per CDR3 protein. The table lists roughly 500,000 distinct CDR3 sequences, roughly an eighth of them singletons.

Specimen: PBMCs from the stem cell graft donor, collected from the stem cell graft. The clonotype was recovered from a human donor who donated a stem cell graft to a child with combined immunodeficiency. The V call is TRBV5-1, the J call TRBJ2-1; TRBD1 matches at 7 bases. The CDR3 bases are TGCGCCAGCAGCAAAACGGACAGGCCGAGCTCCTACAATGAGCAGTTCTTC. It specifies CASSKTDRPSSYNEQFF. Filled out from reference TRBV5-1 and TRBJ2-1, the complete variable domain reads KAGVTQTPRYLIKTRGQQVTLSCSPISGHRSVSWYQQTPGQGLQFLFEYFSETQRNKGNFPGRFSGRQFSNSRSEMNVSTLELGDSALYLCASSKTDRPSSYNEQFFGPGTRLTVL.